These 23 T cell receptor beta chains share one sample of origin, sequenced in a study of T-cell memory formation after mild COVID-19. Via MiXCR, TCRdb re-called the 5' RACE reads, giving one row per CDR3 protein. The sample lists about 260,000 distinct CDR3 sequences, 15% to 20% seen once, with more than 20% in the top ten. Sequenced input: PBMCs or a T cell subset sorted from them (not recorded which). The receptor source for this set is a man between 18 and 29 years old who had mild COVID-19 (a few samples of this study predate the infection). Cell type and time point are not known.

This clonotype was counted a few times. This sequence joins TRBV7-9 and TRBJ2-3; no definite D call. The germline V gene encodes CDR1 SEHNR and CDR2 FQNEAQ (reference sequence). This CDR3 has 12 residues. Deletions cut 6 bases from V and 6 bases from J, with 10 bases between. DNA of the CDR3: TGTGCCAGCAGGCGGACGGTTGATACGCAGTATTTT. It yields the protein CASRRTVDTQYF.

This clonotype was recorded many times. The genes are TRBV7-9 and TRBJ1-2; no reliable D call. Trimming left V 4 bases short and J 7 bases short, with 10 bases between. Germline lookup yields CDR1 SEHNR and CDR2 FQNEAQ (reference sequence). This CDR3 is built from 12 residues. The CDR3 reads CASSSTDLGYTF. The CDR3 coding sequence is TGTGCCAGCAGCTCTACGGACCTTGGCTACACCTTC. The entire variable domain, with the rest obtained from reference TRBV7-9 and TRBJ1-2, is as follows: DTGVSQNPRHKITKRGQNVTFRCDPISEHNRLYWYRQTLGQGPEFLTYFQNEAQLEKSRLLSDRFSAERPKGSFSTLEIQRTEQGDSAMYLCASSSTDLGYTFGSGTRLTVV.

As DNA, the CDR3 is TGTGCCAGCAGTTCCGTGTTGCGCAGGAGCTCTGGAAACACCATATATTTT. Translation: CASSSVLRRSSGNTIYF. The chain combines TRBV6-5 with TRBJ1-3; D call uncertain. Between the trimmed V and J ends, which lost 4 bases and 0 bases, there was a span of 16 bases. The CDR3 loop spans 17 amino acids. CDR1 is MNHEY and CDR2 is SVGAGI in the germline V gene.

This clonotype was seen a few times. The chain links TRBV7-9 to TRBJ2-5; perhaps TRBD1 as D (6 bases). The length of the CDR3 is 15 residues. The V end was cut by 7 bases, the J end by 5 bases, with 20 bases between. The germline gives CDR1 SEHNR, CDR2 FQNEAQ (reference sequence). This CDR3 is CASTNTITGQETQYF. DNA of the CDR3: TGTGCCAGCACCAATACCATCACAGGGCAGGAGACCCAGTACTTC.

This clonotype showed up just a few times. This chain links TRBV5-1 with TRBJ2-5, with 14 bases lining up with TRBD2. Germline V gene sequence: CDR1 SGHRS, CDR2 YFSETQ. This CDR3 region has 17 residues. The J segment lost 4 bases and the V segment lost 4 bases, leaving 9 bases of the junction unmatched. CDR3 in amino acids: CASSPGLAGVISETQYF. CDR3 DNA sequence: TGCGCCAGCAGCCCGGGACTAGCGGGGGTCATATCAGAGACCCAGTACTTC.

This clonotype was detected many times. The chain carries TRBV5-5 and TRBJ1-6; a possible D gene is TRBD1 (5 bases). V was clipped by 4 bases and J by 8 bases, with 13 bases between them. CDR1 is SGHKS and CDR2 is YYEKEE in the germline V gene (reference sequence). The CDR3 sequence is 14 residues long. CDR3 sequence (DNA): TGTGCCAGCAGCCCCGGGACCTGGGATTCACCCCTCCACTTT. Its translation: CASSPGTWDSPLHF.

The chain joins TRBV5-1 to TRBJ2-2, with D perhaps matching TRBD2 (6 bases). With 7 bases removed from V and 2 bases from J, the gap between germline ends came to 12 bases. The CDR3 covers 14 residues. The germline V gene has CDR1 SGHRS and CDR2 YFSETQ. For the CDR3, the DNA is TGCGCCAGCGGGGGACTTCTAAACACCGGGGAGCTGTTTTTT. Translating gives CASGGLLNTGELFF.

In this sample, this clonotype turned up a few times. The rearrangement links TRBV6-5 to TRBJ2-5, with 10 bases that match TRBD2. Germline V gene data show CDR1 as MNHEY and CDR2 as SVGAGI. V was pared by 2 bases and J by 5 bases, with 8 bases of the junction left unmatched. This CDR3 has 16 residues. CDR3 in DNA: TGTGCCAGCAGTTACAGCGGACTAGCGGAAGGGGAGACCCAGTACTTC. Residues: CASSYSGLAEGETQYF.

This clonotype was picked up many times. The chain employs TRBV29-1 and TRBJ2-2, with D perhaps matching TRBD2 (5 bases). Germline lookup yields CDR1 SQVTM and CDR2 ANQGSEA. This CDR3 has 15 amino acids. Deletions cut 4 bases from V and 2 bases from J, with 14 bases between. The DNA for the CDR3 is TGCAGCGTTGTGTCTTTGGGGAGAAACACCGGGGAGCTGTTTTTT. Its translation: CSVVSLGRNTGELFF.

This chain joins TRBV12-3 or TRBV12-4 and TRBJ2-6; D gene ambiguous. The ends were cut back, 6 bases at V and 3 bases at J, with 9 bases in the middle. This CDR3 is built from 14 residues. CDR3 sequence: CASSSQSGANVLTF. Here the CDR3 DNA reads TGTGCCAGCAGCTCCCAAAGTGGGGCCAACGTCCTGACTTTC.

This rearrangement joins TRBV5-1 to TRBJ2-2; TRBD1 aligns across 9 bases. CDR1 and CDR2 (germline): SGHRS, YFSETQ. The V gene end was trimmed by 2 bases and the J gene end by 7 bases; junction bases not matched to a gene: 6. The CDR3 is 15 amino acids. CDR3 DNA sequence: TGCGCCAGCAGCTTATCGACAGGGGGACGCGGGGAGCTGTTTTTT. This sequence encodes CASSLSTGGRGELFF. The variable domain in full, with the rest retrieved from reference TRBV5-1 and TRBJ2-2, is KAGVTQTPRYLIKTRGQQVTLSCSPISGHRSVSWYQQTPGQGLQFLFEYFSETQRNKGNFPGRFSGRQFSNSRSEMNVSTLELGDSALYLCASSLSTGGRGELFFGEGSRLTVL.

J is TRBJ2-3 and V is TRBV4-2, with TRBD2 matching over 8 bases. Germline CDR1 and CDR2: LGHNA and YNFKEQ. Losses at the gene ends were 7 bases for V and 6 bases for J; bases not matched to a gene: 3. The CDR3 totals 12 residues. CDR3 bases: TGTGCCAGCACAGCGGGGGAGGATACGCAGTATTTT. Encoded protein: CASTAGEDTQYF.

J is TRBJ2-3 and V is TRBV12-3 or TRBV12-4; maybe TRBD2 (5 bases). CDR3 length: 15 amino acids. The V end was cut by 6 bases, the J end by 4 bases, with 17 bases between. The CDR3 protein is CASSSSRGSADTQYF. The CDR3, as DNA: TGTGCCAGCAGCTCAAGTAGAGGGTCGGCAGATACGCAGTATTTT.

This chain joins TRBV9 and TRBJ2-3, with 11 bases aligning to TRBD2. This CDR3 comprises 16 residues. Trimming removed 0 bases from V and 5 bases from J; junction bases left unmatched: 5. In germline, CDR1 is SGDLS, CDR2 YYNGEE. This chain's CDR3 is CASSVELAGVLDTQYF. Here the CDR3 DNA reads TGTGCCAGCAGCGTAGAACTAGCGGGGGTTTTAGATACGCAGTATTTT.

This chain links TRBV6-5 with TRBJ2-7; the match to TRBD1 covers 9 bases. Germline trimming cut 8 bases from V and 2 bases from J; bases unmatched to any gene: 1. Germline loops: CDR1 MNHEY, CDR2 SVGAGI. CDR3 length: 12 amino acids. The CDR3 DNA follows: TGTGCCAGCGGACAGGGGCCCTACGAGCAGTACTTC. As protein: CASGQGPYEQYF.

The J gene is TRBJ2-1, the V gene TRBV6-2 or TRBV6-3, with 11 bases fitting TRBD1. The CDR3 consists of 15 residues. Trimming took 2 bases from V and 7 from J; bases not matched to a gene: 4. Germline values: CDR1 MNHEY, CDR2 SVGEGT. CDR3 in amino acids: CASSYPGQGANEQFF. The CDR3, as DNA: TGTGCCAGCAGTTACCCAGGACAGGGGGCGAATGAGCAGTTCTTC.

This clonotype was recorded a few times. V usage is TRBV7-6 and J usage is TRBJ2-1, with 8 bases fitting TRBD1. Germline CDR1 SGHVS, CDR2 FNYEAQ. This CDR3 comprises 14 residues. The J segment lost 7 bases and the V segment lost 5 bases, leaving 7 bases of the junction unmatched. The CDR3 sequence: CASSGLQGANEQFF. DNA of the CDR3: TGTGCCAGCAGCGGCCTGCAGGGGGCAAATGAGCAGTTCTTC.

The gene calls are TRBV5-5 and TRBJ1-2, with D perhaps TRBD1 (5 bases). In germline, CDR1 is SGHKS, CDR2 YYEKEE (reference sequence). The CDR3 has 13 amino acids. Deletions cut 1 base from V and 4 bases from J, with 8 bases between. The CDR3 protein is CASSLRDVYGYTF. The CDR3 coding sequence is TGTGCCAGCAGCTTGAGGGACGTCTATGGCTACACCTTC. Supplemented by reference TRBV5-5 and TRBJ1-2, the full variable domain reads DAGVTQSPTHLIKTRGQQVTLRCSPISGHKSVSWYQQVLGQGPQFIFQYYEKEERGRGNFPDRFSARQFPNYSSELNVNALLLGDSALYLCASSLRDVYGYTFGSGTRLTVV.

This clonotype was seen a few times. This rearrangement joins TRBV15 to TRBJ2-5; D uncertain. Germline-derived CDR1 and CDR2 are LNHNV and YYDKDF (reference sequence). The ends were cut back, 0 bases at V and 5 bases at J, with 7 bases in the middle. This CDR3 is built from 13 residues. In DNA, the CDR3 is TGTGCCACCAGCAGAGATTTGGTGGAGACCCAGTACTTC. Its translation is CATSRDLVETQYF.

The chain employs TRBV15 and TRBJ1-5, with TRBD1 matching over 7 bases. With V trimmed by 3 bases and J by 6 bases, 5 bases remained unmatched. Germline CDR1 LNHNV, CDR2 YYDKDF (reference sequence). The CDR3 has 14 amino acids. Written as DNA, the CDR3 is TGTGCCACCAGCAGTGCAGGGGGGAGTCAGCCCCAGCATTTT. Its translation: CATSSAGGSQPQHF.

This clonotype was recorded a few times. The chain recombines TRBV7-2 with TRBJ2-1; D is possibly TRBD2 (6 bases). V gave up 4 bases and J gave up 9 bases, with 22 bases separating them. The germline V gene encodes CDR1 SGHTA and CDR2 FQGNSA. The length of the CDR3 is 16 residues. The DNA of the CDR3 is TGTGCCAGCAGCTCATTCGCGGGACGCCGGACTGGTGAGCAGTTCTTC. This translates into CASSSFAGRRTGEQFF.

This clonotype was seen many times. This rearrangement joins TRBV5-4 to TRBJ2-7; D remains unclear. The ends were cut back, 7 bases at V and 0 bases at J, with 14 bases in the middle. CDR1 is SGHNT and CDR2 is YYREEE in the germline V gene (reference sequence). CDR3 size: 14 residues. CDR3: CASSTAPYSYEQYV. The CDR3 bases are TGTGCCAGCTCTACGGCGCCGTACTCCTACGAGCAGTACGTC.

CDR3 amino acids: CASSQEGAGGNIWETQYF. The CDR3 DNA sequence: TGCGCCAGCAGCCAAGAGGGGGCTGGGGGAAACATCTGGGAGACCCAGTACTTC. The chain joins TRBV4-1 to TRBJ2-5, with a weak D call TRBD1 (6 bases). The V end lost 0 bases, the J end lost 5 bases, and 22 bases lay between the germline ends. Per the germline V gene, CDR1 is MGHRA and CDR2 is YSYEKL. The CDR3 runs 18 residues.